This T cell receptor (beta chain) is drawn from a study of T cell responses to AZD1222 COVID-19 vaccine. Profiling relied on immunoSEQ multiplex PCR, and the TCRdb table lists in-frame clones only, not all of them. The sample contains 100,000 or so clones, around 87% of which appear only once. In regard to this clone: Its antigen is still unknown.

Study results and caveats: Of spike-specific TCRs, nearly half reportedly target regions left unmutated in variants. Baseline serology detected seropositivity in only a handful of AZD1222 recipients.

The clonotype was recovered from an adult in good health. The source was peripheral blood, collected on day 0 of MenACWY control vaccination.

CDR3 in DNA: TGTGCCACCGGTTCGAGGGCTGGGACCGGGGAGCTGTTTTTT. Encoded protein: CATGSRAGTGELFF. J is TRBJ2-2 and V is TRBV24-1, with TRBD2 as a possible D gene (5 bases). Trimming shortened V by 9 bases and J by 5 bases, and 15 bases separated the two germline ends. CDR3 length: 14 residues. Germline lookup yields CDR1 KGHDR and CDR2 SFDVKD.